This T cell receptor beta chain was captured by sequencing in a study of blood T cell repertoires in COVID-19. In the authors' methods: Cell counts per sample came from amplifying reference gene primers. Sequencing was performed with immunoSEQ multiplex PCR; in TCRdb, only in-frame clones are kept and a portion is missing. The V and J calls and clone size come from that table; D and trimming were worked out from the DNA. In the table there are 96,000 or so clones, about 90% of which are singletons. Seattle cases were enrolled at active infection and followed longitudinally. From germline, CDR1 is SGHTA and CDR2 FQGNSA. The V end was cut by 0 bases, the J end by 0 bases, with 12 bases between. This CDR3 contains 17 residues.

The clonotype originates from a human donor with COVID-19, enrolled during active disease. The donor label of this sample is uncertain. The chain joins TRBV7-2 to TRBJ1-3; D remains unclear. The sample was peripheral blood. CDR3 protein: CASSLAASHNSGNTIYF. The CDR3 coding sequence is TGTGCCAGCAGCTTAGCGGCCAGTCACAACTCTGGAAACACCATATATTTT.